This section outlines one TCR beta chain sequence together with its context. Unique molecular identifiers tagged individual cDNA molecules. TCRdb processed the 5' RACE reads anew with MiXCR; each CDR3 protein has one entry. The repertoire consists of around 60,000 distinct CDR3 sequences, with roughly an eighth occurring once and the leading ten covering 4% to 5%. This record comes from a study of early T cells in non-severe SARS-CoV-2 infection. Study context: Bulk RNA from unsorted whole blood was sequenced; chains were unpaired.

The CDR3 is 16 amino acids. V lost 4 bases and J lost 0, with 15 bases in between. Germline V gene data show CDR1 as SGHRS and CDR2 as YFSETQ. This sequence joins TRBV5-1 and TRBJ2-3; TRBD1 or TRBD2 may be the D gene (5 bases each). Sequencing was performed on whole blood. This clonotype was sampled from an adult who was a healthcare worker with PCR-confirmed SARS-CoV-2 infection or an uninfected control (not recorded which). CDR3 region: CASSGPGTASTDTQYF. CDR3 DNA sequence: TGCGCCAGCAGCGGGCCCGGGACGGCAAGCACAGATACGCAGTATTTT.